These 30 T cell receptor beta chains were sequenced from one sample in a study of CD4 T cells in relation to SARS-CoV-2 and coronaviruses (dated by TCRdb to the early 2020s). CD4+ T cells from unexposed donors were collected before the COVID-19 pandemic (2011-2018). Following 10 days of culture, the EasySep CD4+ T cell isolation kit was used to isolate CD4+ T cells. Library generation was performed with the immunoSEQ multiplex PCR assay. The immuneACCESS repertoire file appears here via TCRdb, limited to in-frame rearrangements. These files lack a portion of the clones; in checked studies, under half of the deficit traces to unresolved V genes, and the cause of the others is not known. The sample yields around 15,000 clones; roughly four fifths were counted once. In total, the top ten clones hold about two fifths of the sample. These TCRs' antigens remain unknown. Sequencing was performed on CD4+ T cells from PBMCs, cultured in vitro. These receptors were obtained from a human donor in good health.

The chain couples TRBV19 to TRBJ2-3, with 7 positions matching TRBD2. This CDR3 region has 12 residues. Germline V gene sequence: CDR1 LNHDA, CDR2 SQIVND (reference sequence). V lost 5 bases and J lost 6; bases outside the gene matches: 2. The CDR3 loop reads CASSAGEDTQYF. Here the CDR3 DNA reads TGTGCCAGTAGTGCGGGAGAGGATACGCAGTATTTT. Together with reference TRBV19 and TRBJ2-3, the CDR3 gives the full variable domain: DGGITQSPKYLFRKEGQNVTLSCEQNLNHDAMYWYRQDPGQGLRLIYYSQIVNDFQKGDIAEGYSVSREKKESFPLTVTSAQKNPTAFYLCASSAGEDTQYFGPGTRLTVL.

The genes are TRBV4-1 and TRBJ2-7; tentative D call: TRBD2 (5 bases). CDR3 length: 16 residues. Germline V lookup: CDR1 MGHRA, CDR2 YSYEKL. V lost 1 base to trimming and J lost 1 base, with 14 bases between them. In nucleotides, the CDR3 is TGCGCCAGCAGCCAAGGTAGCAGAGGGTTTTCCTACGAGCAGTACTTC. This sequence encodes CASSQGSRGFSYEQYF.

This clone has more than one count but fewer than ten. The chain links TRBV28 to TRBJ1-4, with 9 positions matching TRBD1. The germline CDR1 and CDR2 sequences are MDHEN and SYDVKM. The CDR3 sequence is 14 residues long. Germline trimming cut 6 bases from V and 8 bases from J; bases unmatched to any gene: 7. DNA of the CDR3: TGTGCCAGCAGCAAAGGACAGGGGTGGGAAAAACTGTTTTTT. This translates into CASSKGQGWEKLFF.

The gene calls are TRBV7-3 and TRBJ2-2, with D uncertain. This CDR3 comprises 15 residues. The V end was cut by 2 bases, the J end by 0 bases, with 7 bases between. Germline loops: CDR1 SGHTA, CDR2 FQGTGA. CDR3 nucleotide sequence: TGTGCCAGCAGCTTATCGGTCGCGAACACCGGGGAGCTGTTTTTT. It translates to CASSLSVANTGELFF.

This rearrangement joins TRBV7-9 to TRBJ2-2; D is perhaps TRBD1 (5 bases). The CDR3 extends over 13 amino acids. V was pared by 5 bases and J by 2 bases, with 6 bases between. Per the germline V gene, CDR1 is SEHNR and CDR2 is FQNEAQ (reference sequence). CDR3 nucleotide sequence: TGTGCCAGCAGCGACAGTAACACCGGGGAGCTGTTTTTT. Its translation is CASSDSNTGELFF.

DNA of the CDR3: TGTGCCAGCTCACCGGGTCCAGGGTATGGCTACACCTTC. Its protein product is CASSPGPGYGYTF. This chain joins TRBV18 and TRBJ1-2, with D perhaps matching TRBD1 (5 bases). Germline V CDR1 and CDR2: KGHSH, LQKENI. V was trimmed by 3 bases and J by 5 bases, leaving 10 bases between them. CDR3 size: 13 residues.

This chain joins TRBV27 and TRBJ2-3; D is ambiguous. V shed 3 bases and J shed 8 bases, with 12 bases lying between them. CDR1 is MNHEY and CDR2 is SMNVEV in the germline V gene (reference sequence). There are 13 residues in the CDR3. CDR3 sequence (DNA): TGTGCCAGCAGTTTCCCAGCCACCGGTACGCAGTATTTT. It codes for CASSFPATGTQYF.

The V call is TRBV6-1, the J call TRBJ2-7; TRBD1 matches at 10 bases. V gave up 4 bases and J gave up 2 bases; unmatched junction bases: 11. The CDR3 loop spans 17 amino acids. Germline-derived CDR1 and CDR2 are MNHNS and SASEGT. The CDR3 DNA follows: TGTGCCAGCAGTGGAGGCCGGGACAGGGGTTTTCCCTACGAGCAGTACTTC. It encodes CASSGGRDRGFPYEQYF.

This clone was counted a single time. The rearrangement joins TRBV10-3 to TRBJ2-1; D ambiguous. CDR3 size: 14 residues. Deletions cut 0 bases from V and 7 bases from J, with 10 bases between. Germline lookup yields CDR1 ENHRY and CDR2 SYGVKD. CDR3 DNA sequence: TGTGCCATCAGTGAGTCCCGGGCCGAAAATGAGCAGTTCTTC. This codes for CAISESRAENEQFF.

The V gene is TRBV14, the J gene TRBJ1-1; D is ambiguous. The CDR3 is 15 amino acids. Trimming pared 1 base from V and 4 bases from J, leaving 13 bases between. The germline CDR1 and CDR2 sequences are SGHDN and FVKESK. CDR3 sequence: CASSQVFGLGTEAFF. CDR3 in DNA: TGTGCCAGCAGCCAAGTCTTCGGGCTGGGCACTGAAGCTTTCTTT. Full variable domain (outside the CDR3, taken from reference TRBV14 and TRBJ1-1): EAGVTQFPSHSVIEKGQTVTLRCDPISGHDNLYWYRRVMGKEIKFLLHFVKESKQDESGMPNNRFLAERTGGTYSTLKVQPAELEDSGVYFCASSQVFGLGTEAFFGQGTRLTVV.

This chain joins TRBV12-3 or TRBV12-4 and TRBJ1-3; D not resolved. This CDR3 region has 11 residues. Deletions cut 5 bases from V and 12 bases from J, with 11 bases between. The CDR3 DNA reads TGTGCCAGCAGTCGACGACCAATCATATATTTT. Translated, it gives CASSRRPIIYF.

The V gene is TRBV7-9, the J gene TRBJ2-7; 10 bases are shared with TRBD2. The CDR3 extends over 14 amino acids. Looked up from germline, CDR1 is SEHNR and CDR2 is FQNEAQ (reference sequence). V trimming: 5 bases; J trimming: 4 bases; junction bases outside the gene matches: 5. CDR3 loop: CASSPGLASYEQYF. For the CDR3, the DNA is TGTGCCAGCAGCCCGGGACTAGCGAGTTACGAGCAGTACTTC.

The count of this clone is one. J is TRBJ1-1 and V is TRBV9, with D hard to call. Trimming removed 3 bases from V and 3 bases from J, with 15 bases in between. Germline CDR1 SGDLS, CDR2 YYNGEE. The CDR3 extends over 15 amino acids. The CDR3 is CASSAAVSGDTEAFF. The DNA for the CDR3 is TGTGCCAGCAGCGCCGCGGTTTCCGGGGACACTGAAGCTTTCTTT.

The CDR3 region is CASAKGRETQYF. The CDR3 DNA sequence: TGTGCCAGTGCCAAGGGGCGAGAGACCCAGTACTTC. The chain employs TRBV6-5 and TRBJ2-5, with D possibly matching TRBD1 (5 bases). The germline V gene encodes CDR1 MNHEY and CDR2 SVGAGI. Trimming left V 9 bases short and J 4 bases short, with 12 bases between. CDR3 length: 12 residues.

This clone was observed a handful of times. The chain has TRBV3-1 (or the pseudogene TRBV3-2) and TRBJ2-3; D possibly corresponds to TRBD2 (6 bases). This CDR3 has 15 residues. CDR1 is LGHDT, CDR2 YNNKEL, per germline (reference sequence). V was pared by 0 bases and J by 2 bases, with 9 bases between. The CDR3: CASSQESGFTDTQYF. Here the CDR3 DNA reads TGTGCCAGCAGCCAAGAAAGCGGGTTCACAGATACGCAGTATTTT.

A single count supports this clone. V and J are TRBV19 and TRBJ1-5; 7 bases are shared with TRBD1. This CDR3 region has 18 residues. Looked up from germline, CDR1 is LNHDA and CDR2 is SQIVND (reference sequence). V trimming: 4 bases; J trimming: 0 bases; junction bases outside the gene matches: 12. CDR3 residues: CASSKDRFSAYSNQPQHF. In DNA, the CDR3 is TGTGCCAGTAGTAAGGACAGGTTTTCGGCTTATAGCAATCAGCCCCAGCATTTT.

The chain uses TRBV19 and TRBJ1-6; D is unclear. CDR1 is LNHDA and CDR2 is SQIVND in the germline V gene (reference sequence). There are 12 residues in the CDR3. With 4 bases removed from V and 7 bases from J, the gap between germline ends came to 5 bases. CDR3 loop: CASSTPNSPLHF. DNA of the CDR3: TGTGCCAGTAGTACTCCGAATTCACCCCTCCACTTT.

The chain uses TRBV2 and TRBJ2-7; D is perhaps TRBD2 (6 bases). CDR1 is SNHLY, CDR2 FYNNEI, per germline. The CDR3 consists of 17 residues. The V end lost 2 bases, the J end lost 1 base, and 18 bases lay between the germline ends. The CDR3 DNA sequence: TGTGCCAGCAGTGAATCCCAGTTCAGGAGGGTTTCCTACGAGCAGTACTTC. Protein: CASSESQFRRVSYEQYF.

This CDR3 is CASSLATDTQYF. CDR3 DNA: TGTGCCAGCAGCCTCGCCACAGATACGCAGTATTTT. V and J are TRBV3-1 (or the pseudogene TRBV3-2) and TRBJ2-3; no definite D call. Trimming cost V 4 bases and J 2 bases, with 4 bases left between them. The CDR3 consists of 12 residues. Germline CDR1 is LGHDT and CDR2 is YNNKEL (reference sequence).

The chain is built from TRBV5-4 and TRBJ2-7; D ambiguous. Trimming cost V 0 bases and J 1 base, with 5 bases left between them. Germline values: CDR1 SGHNT, CDR2 YYREEE (reference sequence). The CDR3 contains 13 residues. As DNA, the CDR3 is TGTGCCAGCAGCTTGGCCCCTTCCTACGAGCAGTACTTC. Translation gives CASSLAPSYEQYF.

This chain uses TRBV6-6 with TRBJ1-5; 8 nucleotides match TRBD1. Trimming removed 7 bases from V and 3 bases from J; junction bases left unmatched: 5. The CDR3 extends over 14 amino acids. The germline CDR1 and CDR2 sequences are MNHNY and SVGAGI (reference sequence). The CDR3 DNA reads TGTGCCAGCAAGAAGGACAGGGACAATCAGCCCCAGCATTTT. Translating gives CASKKDRDNQPQHF.

The genes are TRBV4-2 and TRBJ1-1; D perhaps matches TRBD1 (5 bases). This CDR3 spans 15 amino acids. Trimming removed 3 bases at V and 2 bases at J, with 13 bases between. Germline-derived CDR1 and CDR2 are LGHNA and YNFKEQ. This chain's CDR3 is CASSQDPRGNTEAFF. The CDR3 DNA reads as TGTGCCAGCAGCCAGGATCCTAGGGGTAACACTGAAGCTTTCTTT.

Only a few counts were recorded for this clone. The chain carries TRBV19 and TRBJ1-1, with D possibly TRBD1 on 5 matching bases. Looked up from germline, CDR1 is LNHDA and CDR2 is SQIVND (reference sequence). V was shortened by 7 bases and J by 1 base, with 13 bases between the two germline ends. CDR3 size: 14 residues. This CDR3 reads CASNFGTQNTEAFF. The CDR3, as DNA: TGTGCCAGTAATTTCGGGACTCAGAACACTGAAGCTTTCTTT. Full variable domain (outside the CDR3, taken from reference TRBV19 and TRBJ1-1): DGGITQSPKYLFRKEGQNVTLSCEQNLNHDAMYWYRQDPGQGLRLIYYSQIVNDFQKGDIAEGYSVSREKKESFPLTVTSAQKNPTAFYLCASNFGTQNTEAFFGQGTRLTVV.

The chain couples TRBV25-1 to TRBJ2-7, with 8 bases aligning to TRBD1. V was pared by 6 bases and J by 4 bases, with 11 bases of the junction left unmatched. Germline CDR1 MGHDK, CDR2 SYGVNS. This CDR3 spans 15 amino acids. CDR3 coding DNA: TGTGCCAGCAGCCCCAGGAACAGGGGGGTGTACGAGCAGTACTTC. It is translated as CASSPRNRGVYEQYF.

The chain carries TRBV4-2 and TRBJ2-7; no firm D call. CDR1 and CDR2 (germline): LGHNA, YNFKEQ. The CDR3 extends over 16 amino acids. Trimming took 1 base from V and 4 from J, leaving 17 bases between them. CDR3 in amino acids: CASSQGTSEAKYEQYF. The CDR3 coding sequence is TGTGCCAGCAGCCAAGGAACCTCAGAGGCTAAATACGAGCAGTACTTC.

The chain employs TRBV3-1 (or the pseudogene TRBV3-2) and TRBJ2-7; TRBD2 matches 8 bases. This CDR3 comprises 15 residues. V lost 0 bases and J lost 6; bases outside the gene matches: 7. Per the germline V gene, CDR1 is LGHDT and CDR2 is YNNKEL (reference sequence). The CDR3 bases are TGTGCCAGCAGCCAAGACGTAACGGGAGGGTCCGAGCAGTACTTC. This sequence encodes CASSQDVTGGSEQYF.

This clone came up once. The chain uses TRBV7-9 and TRBJ2-3; 7 nucleotides agree with TRBD2. Germline-derived CDR1 and CDR2 are SEHNR and FQNEAQ (reference sequence). V lost 5 bases and J lost 4; bases outside the gene matches: 12. CDR3 length equals 16 residues. CDR3 DNA: TGTGCCAGCAGCGGGAAGACTAGCCCTAGGTCAGATACGCAGTATTTT. Encoded protein: CASSGKTSPRSDTQYF.

This clone was counted a few times. V is TRBV7-6 and J is TRBJ2-5, with D perhaps TRBD1 or TRBD2 (5 bases each). V was trimmed by 5 bases and J by 2 bases, leaving 9 bases between them. The CDR3 loop spans 13 amino acids. Germline values: CDR1 SGHVS, CDR2 FNYEAQ. CDR3 coding DNA: TGTGCCAGCAGCAGGGGACGACAAGAGACCCAGTACTTC. Protein sequence: CASSRGRQETQYF.

The V and J genes are TRBV2 and TRBJ2-1; a possible D gene is TRBD2 (6 bases). Germline CDR1 reads SNHLY; CDR2 reads FYNNEI. The CDR3 is 14 residues long. V lost 3 bases and J lost 3, with 9 bases in between. The DNA for the CDR3 is TGTGCCAGCAGTGATCTAGCGAGCTACAATGAGCAGTTCTTC. It specifies CASSDLASYNEQFF. Full variable domain (missing parts from reference TRBV2 and TRBJ2-1): EPEVTQTPSHQVTQMGQEVILRCVPISNHLYFYWYRQILGQKVEFLVSFYNNEISEKSEIFDDQFSVERPDGSNFTLKIRSTKLEDSAMYFCASSDLASYNEQFFGPGTRLTVL.

The chain carries TRBV3-1 (or the pseudogene TRBV3-2) and TRBJ2-5; possibly TRBD2 for D (6 bases). V was trimmed by 0 bases and J by 5 bases, leaving 10 bases between them. The CDR3 is 14 residues long. The germline CDR1 and CDR2 sequences are LGHDT and YNNKEL (reference sequence). The CDR3 coding sequence is TGTGCCAGCAGCCAAGAGGCCCTAGCGGAGACCCAGTACTTC. Translation: CASSQEALAETQYF.